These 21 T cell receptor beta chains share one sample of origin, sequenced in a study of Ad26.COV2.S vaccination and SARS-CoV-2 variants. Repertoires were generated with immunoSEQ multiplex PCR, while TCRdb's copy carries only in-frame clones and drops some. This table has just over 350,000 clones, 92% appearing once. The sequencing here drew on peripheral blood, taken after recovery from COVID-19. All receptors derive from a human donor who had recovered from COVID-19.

The CDR3 is CASSDGGRVNQPQHF. The CDR3 DNA sequence: TGCGCCAGCAGTGACGGGGGGCGCGTCAATCAGCCCCAGCATTTT. V gene TRBV10-2 combines with J gene TRBJ1-5, with TRBD1 as a possible D gene (6 bases). Between the trimmed V and J ends, which lost 3 bases and 3 bases, there was a span of 12 bases. This CDR3 is 15 amino acids long. The germline gives CDR1 WSHSY, CDR2 SAAADI.

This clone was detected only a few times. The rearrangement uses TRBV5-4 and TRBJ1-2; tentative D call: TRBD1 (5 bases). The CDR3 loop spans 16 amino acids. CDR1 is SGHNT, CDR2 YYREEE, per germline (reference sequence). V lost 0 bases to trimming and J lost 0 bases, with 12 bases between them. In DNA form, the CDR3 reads TGTGCCAGCAGCTTGGACGCAGGGCTCCCTAACTATGGCTACACCTTC. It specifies CASSLDAGLPNYGYTF.

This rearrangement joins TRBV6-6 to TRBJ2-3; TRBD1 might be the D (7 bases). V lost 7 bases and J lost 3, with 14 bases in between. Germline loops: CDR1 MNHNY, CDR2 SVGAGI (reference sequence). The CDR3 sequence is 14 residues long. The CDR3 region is CASNPGGRTDTQYF. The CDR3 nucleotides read TGTGCCAGCAATCCAGGGGGGCGTACAGATACGCAGTATTTT.

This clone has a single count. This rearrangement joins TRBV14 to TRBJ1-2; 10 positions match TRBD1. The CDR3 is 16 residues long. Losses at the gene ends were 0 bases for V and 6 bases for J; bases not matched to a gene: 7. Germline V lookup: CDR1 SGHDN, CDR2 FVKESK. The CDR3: CASSQELTGGQDGYTF. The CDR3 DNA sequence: TGTGCCAGCAGCCAAGAGTTGACAGGGGGCCAAGATGGCTACACCTTC.

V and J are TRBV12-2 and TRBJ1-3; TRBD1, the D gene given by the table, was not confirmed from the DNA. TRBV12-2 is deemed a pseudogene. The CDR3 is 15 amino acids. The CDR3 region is CASRGHRTSGNTIYF. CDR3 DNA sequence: TGTGCAAGTCGCGGGCATCGAACCTCTGGAAACACCATATATTTT.

Written as DNA, the CDR3 is TGTGCCAGCACTGGCCGGGGGGCGGGCTACGAGCAGTACTTC. Translating it yields CASTGRGAGYEQYF. The chain is built from TRBV3-1 (or the pseudogene TRBV3-2) and TRBJ2-7; D perhaps matches TRBD2 (7 bases). The length of the CDR3 is 14 residues. The germline V gene has CDR1 LGHDT and CDR2 YNNKEL (reference sequence). V was cut by 7 bases and J by 3 bases, with 16 bases left in between.

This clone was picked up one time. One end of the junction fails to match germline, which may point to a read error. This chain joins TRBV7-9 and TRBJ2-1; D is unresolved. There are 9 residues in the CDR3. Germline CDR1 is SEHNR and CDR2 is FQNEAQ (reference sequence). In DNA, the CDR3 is TGTACCAGTCTCAATGAGCAGTTCTTC. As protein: CTSLNEQFF.

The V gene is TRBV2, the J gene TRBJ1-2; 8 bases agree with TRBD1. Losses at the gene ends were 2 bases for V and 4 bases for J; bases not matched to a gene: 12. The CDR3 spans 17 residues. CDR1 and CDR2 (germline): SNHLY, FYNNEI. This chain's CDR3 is CASSELMSGGAGYGYTF. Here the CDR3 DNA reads TGTGCCAGCAGTGAATTGATGTCAGGGGGCGCAGGCTATGGCTACACCTTC. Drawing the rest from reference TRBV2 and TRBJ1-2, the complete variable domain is EPEVTQTPSHQVTQMGQEVILRCVPISNHLYFYWYRQILGQKVEFLVSFYNNEISEKSEIFDDQFSVERPDGSNFTLKIRSTKLEDSAMYFCASSELMSGGAGYGYTFGSGTRLTVV.

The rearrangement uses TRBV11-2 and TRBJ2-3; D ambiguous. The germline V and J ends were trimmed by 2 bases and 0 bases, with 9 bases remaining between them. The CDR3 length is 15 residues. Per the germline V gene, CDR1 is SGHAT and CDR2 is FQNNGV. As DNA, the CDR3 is TGTGCCAGCAGCTTACCAGGCACGAGCACAGATACGCAGTATTTT. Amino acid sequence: CASSLPGTSTDTQYF.

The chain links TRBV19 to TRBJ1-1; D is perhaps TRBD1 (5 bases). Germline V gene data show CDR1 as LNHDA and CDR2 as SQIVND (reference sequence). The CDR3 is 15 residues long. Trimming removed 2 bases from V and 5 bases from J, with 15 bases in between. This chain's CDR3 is CASSIRSAGRTEAFF. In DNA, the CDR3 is TGTGCCAGTAGTATAAGGTCGGCAGGGAGAACTGAAGCTTTCTTT. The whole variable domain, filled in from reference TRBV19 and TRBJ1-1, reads DGGITQSPKYLFRKEGQNVTLSCEQNLNHDAMYWYRQDPGQGLRLIYYSQIVNDFQKGDIAEGYSVSREKKESFPLTVTSAQKNPTAFYLCASSIRSAGRTEAFFGQGTRLTVV.

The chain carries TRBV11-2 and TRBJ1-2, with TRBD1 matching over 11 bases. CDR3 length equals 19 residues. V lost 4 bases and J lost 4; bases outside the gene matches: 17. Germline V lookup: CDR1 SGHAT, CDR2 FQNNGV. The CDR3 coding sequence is TGTGCCAGCAGCTCCCACCACCGGGACAGGGGGAGCTGGGGCTATGGCTACACCTTC. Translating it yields CASSSHHRDRGSWGYGYTF.

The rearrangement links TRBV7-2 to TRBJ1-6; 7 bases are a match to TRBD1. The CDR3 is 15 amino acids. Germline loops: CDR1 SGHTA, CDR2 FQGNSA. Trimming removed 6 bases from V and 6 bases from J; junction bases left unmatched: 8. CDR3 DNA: TGTGCCAGCAGACCGGGACAGATTGGTAATTCACCCCTCCACTTT. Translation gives CASRPGQIGNSPLHF.

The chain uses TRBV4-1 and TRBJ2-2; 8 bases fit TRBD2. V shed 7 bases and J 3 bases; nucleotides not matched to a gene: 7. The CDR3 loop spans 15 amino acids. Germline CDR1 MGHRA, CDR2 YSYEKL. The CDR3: CASTMTSVDTGELFF. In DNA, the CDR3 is TGCGCCAGCACCATGACTAGCGTAGACACCGGGGAGCTGTTTTTT.

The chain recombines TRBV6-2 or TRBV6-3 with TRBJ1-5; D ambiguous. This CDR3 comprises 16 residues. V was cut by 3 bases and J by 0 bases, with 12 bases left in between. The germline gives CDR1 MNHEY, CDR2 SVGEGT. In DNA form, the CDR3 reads TGTGCCAGCAGTTATTCCTCATCAGCTAGCAATCAGCCCCAGCATTTT. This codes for CASSYSSSASNQPQHF.

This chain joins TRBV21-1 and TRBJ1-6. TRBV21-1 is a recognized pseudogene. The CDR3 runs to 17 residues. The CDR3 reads CASSKALWVPRGSPLHF. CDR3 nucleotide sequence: TGTGCCAGCAGCAAAGCGCTTTGGGTTCCTCGAGGTTCACCCCTCCACTTT.

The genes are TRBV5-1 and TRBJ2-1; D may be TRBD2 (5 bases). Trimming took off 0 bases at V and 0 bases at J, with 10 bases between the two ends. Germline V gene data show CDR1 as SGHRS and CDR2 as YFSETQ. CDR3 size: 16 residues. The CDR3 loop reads CASSLAASGSYNEQFF. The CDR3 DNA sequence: TGCGCCAGCAGCTTGGCCGCCAGCGGCTCCTACAATGAGCAGTTCTTC.

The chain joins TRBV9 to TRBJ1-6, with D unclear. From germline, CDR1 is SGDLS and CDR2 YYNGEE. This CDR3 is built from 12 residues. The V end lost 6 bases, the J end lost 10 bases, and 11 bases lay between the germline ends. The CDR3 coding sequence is TGTGCCAGCAATTCCGGTGAATCACCCCTCCACTTT. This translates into CASNSGESPLHF.

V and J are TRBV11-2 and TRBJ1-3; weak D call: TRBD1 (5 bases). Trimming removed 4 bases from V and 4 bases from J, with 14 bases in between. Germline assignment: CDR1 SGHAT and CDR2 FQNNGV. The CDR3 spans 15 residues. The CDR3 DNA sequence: TGTGCCAGCAGCTCAACAGGTTTTACCGGAAACACCATATATTTT. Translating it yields CASSSTGFTGNTIYF.

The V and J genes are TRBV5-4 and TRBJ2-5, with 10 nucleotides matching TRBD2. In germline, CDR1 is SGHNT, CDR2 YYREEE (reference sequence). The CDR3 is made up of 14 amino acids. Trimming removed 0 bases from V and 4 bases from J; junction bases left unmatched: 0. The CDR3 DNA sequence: TGTGCCAGCAGCTTGGGGACTAGCGGAGAGACCCAGTACTTC. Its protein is CASSLGTSGETQYF.

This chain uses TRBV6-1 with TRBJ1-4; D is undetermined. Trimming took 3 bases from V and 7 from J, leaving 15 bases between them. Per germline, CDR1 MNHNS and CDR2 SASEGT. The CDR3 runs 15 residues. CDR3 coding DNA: TGTGCCAGCAGTGATGCCGCCCCTAGGGCTGAAAAACTGTTTTTT. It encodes CASSDAAPRAEKLFF.

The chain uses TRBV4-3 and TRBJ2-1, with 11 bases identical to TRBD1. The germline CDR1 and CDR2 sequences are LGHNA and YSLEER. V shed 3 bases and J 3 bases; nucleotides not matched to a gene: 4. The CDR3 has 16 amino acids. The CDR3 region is CASSQSGTGGYNEQFF. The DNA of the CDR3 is TGCGCCAGCAGCCAGTCCGGGACAGGGGGCTACAATGAGCAGTTCTTC.